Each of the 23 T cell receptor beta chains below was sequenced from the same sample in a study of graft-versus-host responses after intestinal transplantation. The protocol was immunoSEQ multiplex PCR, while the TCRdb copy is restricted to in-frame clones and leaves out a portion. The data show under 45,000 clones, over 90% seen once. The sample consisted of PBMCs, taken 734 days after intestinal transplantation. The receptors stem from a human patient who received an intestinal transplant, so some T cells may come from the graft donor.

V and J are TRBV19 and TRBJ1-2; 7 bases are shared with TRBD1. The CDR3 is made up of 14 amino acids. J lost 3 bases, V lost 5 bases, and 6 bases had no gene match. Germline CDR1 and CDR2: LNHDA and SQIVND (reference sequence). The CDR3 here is CASSPQGGDYGYTF. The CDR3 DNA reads TGTGCCAGTAGTCCCCAGGGGGGGGACTATGGCTACACCTTC. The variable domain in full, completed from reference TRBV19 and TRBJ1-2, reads DGGITQSPKYLFRKEGQNVTLSCEQNLNHDAMYWYRQDPGQGLRLIYYSQIVNDFQKGDIAEGYSVSREKKESFPLTVTSAQKNPTAFYLCASSPQGGDYGYTFGSGTRLTVV.

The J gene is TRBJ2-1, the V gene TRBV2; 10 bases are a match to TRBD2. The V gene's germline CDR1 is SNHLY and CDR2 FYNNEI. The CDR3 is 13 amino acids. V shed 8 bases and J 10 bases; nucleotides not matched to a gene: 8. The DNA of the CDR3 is TGTGCCAGCTACCAGCGGGGGGGTGAGGAGCAGTTCTTC. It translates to CASYQRGGEEQFF. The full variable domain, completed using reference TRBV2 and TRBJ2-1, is EPEVTQTPSHQVTQMGQEVILRCVPISNHLYFYWYRQILGQKVEFLVSFYNNEISEKSEIFDDQFSVERPDGSNFTLKIRSTKLEDSAMYFCASYQRGGEEQFFGPGTRLTVL.

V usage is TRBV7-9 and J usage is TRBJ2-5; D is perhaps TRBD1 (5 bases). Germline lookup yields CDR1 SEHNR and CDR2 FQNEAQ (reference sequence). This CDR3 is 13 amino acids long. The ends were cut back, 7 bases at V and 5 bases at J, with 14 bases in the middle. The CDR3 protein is CASNQGTVETQYF. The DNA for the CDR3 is TGTGCCAGCAACCAGGGAACAGTGGAGACCCAGTACTTC.

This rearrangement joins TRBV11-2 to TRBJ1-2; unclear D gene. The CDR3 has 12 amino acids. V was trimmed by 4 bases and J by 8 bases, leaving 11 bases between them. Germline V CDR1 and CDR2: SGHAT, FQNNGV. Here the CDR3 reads CASSSMIGGYTF. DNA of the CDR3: TGTGCCAGCAGCTCCATGATAGGCGGCTACACCTTC. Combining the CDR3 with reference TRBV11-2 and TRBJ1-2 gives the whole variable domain EAGVAQSPRYKIIEKRQSVAFWCNPISGHATLYWYQQILGQGPKLLIQFQNNGVVDDSQLPKDRFSAERLKGVDSTLKIQPAKLEDSAVYLCASSSMIGGYTFGSGTRLTVV.

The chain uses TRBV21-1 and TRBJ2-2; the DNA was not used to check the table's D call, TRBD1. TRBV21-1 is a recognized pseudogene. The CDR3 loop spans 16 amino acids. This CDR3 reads CASSTQGHDHTGELFF. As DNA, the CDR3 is TGTGCCAGCAGCACGCAGGGGCACGACCACACCGGGGAGCTGTTTTTT.

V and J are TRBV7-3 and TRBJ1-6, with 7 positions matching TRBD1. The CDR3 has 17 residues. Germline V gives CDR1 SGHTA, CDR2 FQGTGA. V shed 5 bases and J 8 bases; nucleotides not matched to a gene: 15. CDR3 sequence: CASSTRTGRFHYSPLHF. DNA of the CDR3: TGTGCCAGCAGCACCCGGACAGGCCGCTTCCATTATTCACCCCTCCACTTT.

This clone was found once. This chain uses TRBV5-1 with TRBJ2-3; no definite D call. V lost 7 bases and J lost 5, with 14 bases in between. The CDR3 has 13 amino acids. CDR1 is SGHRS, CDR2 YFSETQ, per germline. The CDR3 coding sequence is TGCGCCAGCCGACCCCCCGATGGAGATACGCAGTATTTT. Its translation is CASRPPDGDTQYF. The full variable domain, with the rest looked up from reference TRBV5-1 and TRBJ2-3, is KAGVTQTPRYLIKTRGQQVTLSCSPISGHRSVSWYQQTPGQGLQFLFEYFSETQRNKGNFPGRFSGRQFSNSRSEMNVSTLELGDSALYLCASRPPDGDTQYFGPGTRLTVL.

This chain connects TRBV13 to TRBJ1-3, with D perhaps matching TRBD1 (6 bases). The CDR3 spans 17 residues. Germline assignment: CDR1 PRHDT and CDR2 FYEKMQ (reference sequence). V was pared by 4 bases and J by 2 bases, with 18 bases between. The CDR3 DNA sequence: TGTGCCAGCAGCTCTGGGACATTTACTTCCCCTGGAAACACCATATATTTT. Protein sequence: CASSSGTFTSPGNTIYF.

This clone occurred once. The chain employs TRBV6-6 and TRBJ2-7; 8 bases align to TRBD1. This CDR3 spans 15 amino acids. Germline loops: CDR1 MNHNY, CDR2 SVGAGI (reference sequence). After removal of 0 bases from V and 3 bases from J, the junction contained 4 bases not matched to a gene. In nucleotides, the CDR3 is TGTGCCAGCAGTTACTCCCAGGGGGCTAGCTACGAGCAGTACTTC. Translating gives CASSYSQGASYEQYF.

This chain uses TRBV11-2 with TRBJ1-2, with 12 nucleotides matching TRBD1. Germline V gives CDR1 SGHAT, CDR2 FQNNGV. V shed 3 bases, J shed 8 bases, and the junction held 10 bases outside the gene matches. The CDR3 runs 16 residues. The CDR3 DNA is TGTGCCAGCAGCTTGCATCCGGGACAGGGGGCTCGAGGCTACACCTTC. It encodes CASSLHPGQGARGYTF.

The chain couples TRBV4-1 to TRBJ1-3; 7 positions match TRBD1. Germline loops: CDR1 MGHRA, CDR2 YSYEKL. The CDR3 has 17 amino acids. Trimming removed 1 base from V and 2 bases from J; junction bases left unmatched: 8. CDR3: CASSQASPGTAGNTIYF. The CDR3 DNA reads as TGCGCCAGCAGCCAAGCCTCCCCCGGGACAGCTGGAAACACCATATATTTT.

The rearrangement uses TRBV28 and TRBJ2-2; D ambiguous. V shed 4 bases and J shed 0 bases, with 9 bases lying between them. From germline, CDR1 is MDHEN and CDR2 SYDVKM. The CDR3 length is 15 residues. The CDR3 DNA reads TGTGCCAGCAGTTCACCCCGGACGAACACCGGGGAGCTGTTTTTT. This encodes CASSSPRTNTGELFF.

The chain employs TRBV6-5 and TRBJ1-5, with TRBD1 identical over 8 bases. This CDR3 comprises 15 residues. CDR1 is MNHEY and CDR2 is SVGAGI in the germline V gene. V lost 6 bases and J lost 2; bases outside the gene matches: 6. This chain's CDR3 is CASRPTGEGNQPQHF. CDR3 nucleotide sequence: TGTGCCAGCAGGCCGACAGGGGAGGGCAATCAGCCCCAGCATTTT.

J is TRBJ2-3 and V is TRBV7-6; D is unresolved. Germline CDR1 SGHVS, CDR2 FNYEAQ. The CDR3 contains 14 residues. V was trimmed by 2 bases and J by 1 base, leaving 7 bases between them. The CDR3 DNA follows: TGTGCCAGCAGCTTAATGGCTGGCACAGATACGCAGTATTTT. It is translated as CASSLMAGTDTQYF.

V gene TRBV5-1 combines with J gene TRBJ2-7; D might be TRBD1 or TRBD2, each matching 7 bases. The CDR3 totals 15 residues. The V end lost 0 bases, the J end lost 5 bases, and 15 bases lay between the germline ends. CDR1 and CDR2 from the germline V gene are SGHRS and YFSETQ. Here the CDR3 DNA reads TGCGCCAGCAGCTTGGGACAGGGAGGACTAGACGAGCAGTACTTC. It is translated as CASSLGQGGLDEQYF.

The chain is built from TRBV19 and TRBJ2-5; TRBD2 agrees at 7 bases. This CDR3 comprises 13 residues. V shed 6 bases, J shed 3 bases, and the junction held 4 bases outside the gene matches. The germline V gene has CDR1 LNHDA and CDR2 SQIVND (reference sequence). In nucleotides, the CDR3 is TGTGCCAGTAGGGGGGGGTCAGAAGAGACCCAGTACTTC. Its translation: CASRGGSEETQYF. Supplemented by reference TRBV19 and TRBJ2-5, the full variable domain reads DGGITQSPKYLFRKEGQNVTLSCEQNLNHDAMYWYRQDPGQGLRLIYYSQIVNDFQKGDIAEGYSVSREKKESFPLTVTSAQKNPTAFYLCASRGGSEETQYFGPGTRLLVL.

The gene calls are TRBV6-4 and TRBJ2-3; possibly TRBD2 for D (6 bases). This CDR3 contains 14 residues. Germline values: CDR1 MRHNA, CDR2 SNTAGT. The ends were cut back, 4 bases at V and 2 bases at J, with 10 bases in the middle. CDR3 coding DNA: TGTGCCAGCAGTGTCGGGGGACCCACAGATACGCAGTATTTT. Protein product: CASSVGGPTDTQYF.

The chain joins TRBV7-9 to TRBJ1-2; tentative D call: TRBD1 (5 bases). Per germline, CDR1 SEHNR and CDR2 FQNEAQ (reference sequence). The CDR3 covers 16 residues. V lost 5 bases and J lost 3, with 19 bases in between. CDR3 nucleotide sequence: TGTGCCAGCAGCCCACACGCCATACAGGAAGACTATGGCTACACCTTC. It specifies CASSPHAIQEDYGYTF.

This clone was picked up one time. The CDR3 sequence: CAIRGPGLAGETQYF. The CDR3 DNA is TGTGCCATCAGGGGACCGGGACTAGCGGGAGAGACCCAGTACTTC. V is TRBV10-3 and J is TRBJ2-5; 12 nucleotides line up with TRBD2. CDR1 and CDR2 (germline): ENHRY, SYGVKD. The CDR3 sequence is 15 residues long. Trimming cost V 6 bases and J 4 bases; bases outside gene matches: 6.

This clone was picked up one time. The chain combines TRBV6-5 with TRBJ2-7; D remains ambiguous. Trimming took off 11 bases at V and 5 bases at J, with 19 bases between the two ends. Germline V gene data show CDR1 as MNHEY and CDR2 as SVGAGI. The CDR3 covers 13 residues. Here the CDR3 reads CAPLAAAENEQYF. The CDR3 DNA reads TGTGCCCCCCTGGCCGCTGCAGAGAACGAGCAGTACTTC.

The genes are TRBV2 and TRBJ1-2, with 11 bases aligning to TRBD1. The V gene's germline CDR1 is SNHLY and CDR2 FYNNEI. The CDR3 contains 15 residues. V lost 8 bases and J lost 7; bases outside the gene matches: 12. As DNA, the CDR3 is TGTGCCAGCCCAACCCCCTCGGGACAGGGGGTTGGCTACACCTTC. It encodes CASPTPSGQGVGYTF.

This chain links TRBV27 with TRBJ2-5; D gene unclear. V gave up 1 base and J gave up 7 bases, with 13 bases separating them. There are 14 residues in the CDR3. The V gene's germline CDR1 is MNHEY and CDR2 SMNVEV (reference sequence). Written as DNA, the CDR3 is TGTGCCAGCAGTTTATTTTCCCCTGGGCGGACCCAGTACTTC. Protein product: CASSLFSPGRTQYF.

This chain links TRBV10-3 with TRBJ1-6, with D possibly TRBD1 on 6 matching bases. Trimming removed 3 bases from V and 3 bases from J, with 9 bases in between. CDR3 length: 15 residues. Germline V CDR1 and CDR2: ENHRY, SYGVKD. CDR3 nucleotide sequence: TGTGCCATCAGTGAACACAGGGACTATAATTCACCCCTCCACTTT. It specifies CAISEHRDYNSPLHF.